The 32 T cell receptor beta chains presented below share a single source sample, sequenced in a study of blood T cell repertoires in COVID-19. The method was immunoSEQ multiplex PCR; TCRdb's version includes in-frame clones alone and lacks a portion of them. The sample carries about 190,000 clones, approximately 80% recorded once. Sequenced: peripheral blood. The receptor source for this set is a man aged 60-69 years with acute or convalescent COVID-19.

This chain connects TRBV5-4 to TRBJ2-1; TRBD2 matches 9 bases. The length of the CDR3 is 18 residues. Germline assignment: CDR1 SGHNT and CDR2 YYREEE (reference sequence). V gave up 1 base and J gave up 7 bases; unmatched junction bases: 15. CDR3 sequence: CASSLSASGIRLPNEQFF. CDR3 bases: TGTGCCAGCAGCTTGTCGGCTAGCGGGATTAGGCTGCCTAATGAGCAGTTCTTC.

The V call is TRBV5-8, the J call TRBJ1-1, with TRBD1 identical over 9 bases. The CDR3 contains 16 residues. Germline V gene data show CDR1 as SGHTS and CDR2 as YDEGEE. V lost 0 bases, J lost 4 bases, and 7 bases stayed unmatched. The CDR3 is CASSLGLGDRVTEAFF. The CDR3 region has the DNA TGTGCCAGCAGCTTGGGTCTGGGGGACAGGGTCACTGAAGCTTTCTTT. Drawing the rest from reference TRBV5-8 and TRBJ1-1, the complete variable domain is EAGVTQSPTHLIKTRGQQATLRCSPISGHTSVYWYQQALGLGLQFLLWYDEGEERNRGNFPPRFSGRQFPNYSSELNVNALELEDSALYLCASSLGLGDRVTEAFFGQGTRLTVV.

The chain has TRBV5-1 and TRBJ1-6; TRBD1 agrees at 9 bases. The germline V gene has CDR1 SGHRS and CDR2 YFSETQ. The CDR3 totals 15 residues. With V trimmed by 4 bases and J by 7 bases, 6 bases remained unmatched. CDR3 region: CASSRDRVGNSPLHF. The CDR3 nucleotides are TGCGCCAGCAGCCGGGACAGGGTTGGAAATTCACCCCTCCACTTT.

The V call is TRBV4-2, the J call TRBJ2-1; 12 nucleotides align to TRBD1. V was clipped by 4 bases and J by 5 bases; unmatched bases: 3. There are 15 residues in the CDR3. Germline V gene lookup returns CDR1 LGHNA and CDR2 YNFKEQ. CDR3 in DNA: TGTGCCAGCAGCCCGGGACAGGGGGCGGACAATGAGCAGTTCTTC. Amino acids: CASSPGQGADNEQFF.

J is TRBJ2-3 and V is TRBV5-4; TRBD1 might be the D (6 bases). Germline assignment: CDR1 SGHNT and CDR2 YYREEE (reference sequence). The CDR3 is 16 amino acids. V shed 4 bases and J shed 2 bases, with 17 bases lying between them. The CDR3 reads CASSNGAGVLTDTQYF. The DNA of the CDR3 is TGTGCCAGCAGCAACGGAGCAGGGGTCCTCACAGATACGCAGTATTTT.

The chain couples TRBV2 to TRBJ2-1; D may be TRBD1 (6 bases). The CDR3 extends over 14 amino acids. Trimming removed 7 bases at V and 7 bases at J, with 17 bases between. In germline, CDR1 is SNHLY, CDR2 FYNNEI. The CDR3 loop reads CASTRRTARNEQFF. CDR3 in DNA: TGTGCCAGCACCCGAAGGACAGCTAGAAATGAGCAGTTCTTC.

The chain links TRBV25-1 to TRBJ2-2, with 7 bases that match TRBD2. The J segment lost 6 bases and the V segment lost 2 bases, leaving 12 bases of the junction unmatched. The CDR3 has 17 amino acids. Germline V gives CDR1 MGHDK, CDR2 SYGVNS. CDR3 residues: CASSEIRGSGIPGELFF. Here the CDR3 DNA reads TGTGCCAGCAGTGAAATTCGCGGGAGCGGGATCCCCGGGGAGCTGTTTTTT.

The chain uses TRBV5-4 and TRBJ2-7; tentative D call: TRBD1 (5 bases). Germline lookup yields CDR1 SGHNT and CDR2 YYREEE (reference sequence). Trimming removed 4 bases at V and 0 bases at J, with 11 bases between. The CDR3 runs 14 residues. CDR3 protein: CASSPIRDSYEQYF. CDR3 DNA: TGTGCCAGCAGCCCGATCAGGGACTCCTACGAGCAGTACTTC.

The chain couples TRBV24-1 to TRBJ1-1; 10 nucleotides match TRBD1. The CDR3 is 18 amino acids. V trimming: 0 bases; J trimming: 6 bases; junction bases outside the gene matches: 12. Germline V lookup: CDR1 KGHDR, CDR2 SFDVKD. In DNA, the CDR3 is TGTGCCACCAGTGATTTGCCGACAGGGGGCGCGAATTCGGCTGAAGCTTTCTTT. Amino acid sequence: CATSDLPTGGANSAEAFF.

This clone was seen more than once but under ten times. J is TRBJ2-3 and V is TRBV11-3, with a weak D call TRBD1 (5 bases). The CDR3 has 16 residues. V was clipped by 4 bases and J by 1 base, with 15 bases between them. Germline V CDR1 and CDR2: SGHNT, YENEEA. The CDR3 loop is CASSSSQGWGTDTQYF. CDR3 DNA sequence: TGTGCCAGCAGCTCGTCCCAGGGTTGGGGCACAGATACGCAGTATTTT.

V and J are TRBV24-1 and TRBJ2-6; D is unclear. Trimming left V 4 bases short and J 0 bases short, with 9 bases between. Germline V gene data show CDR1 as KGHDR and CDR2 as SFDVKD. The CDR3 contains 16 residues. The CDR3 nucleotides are TGTGCCACCAGTGAACAAACGTTCTCTGGGGCCAACGTCCTGACTTTC. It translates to CATSEQTFSGANVLTF.

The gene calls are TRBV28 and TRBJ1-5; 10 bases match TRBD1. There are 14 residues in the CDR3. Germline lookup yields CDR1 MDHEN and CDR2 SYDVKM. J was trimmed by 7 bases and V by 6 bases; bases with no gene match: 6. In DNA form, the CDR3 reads TGTGCCAGCAGCTCGGGACAGGGGATCCAGCCCCAGCATTTT. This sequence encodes CASSSGQGIQPQHF. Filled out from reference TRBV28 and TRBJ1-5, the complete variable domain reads DVKVTQSSRYLVKRTGEKVFLECVQDMDHENMFWYRQDPGLGLRLIYFSYDVKMKEKGDIPEGYSVSREKKERFSLILESASTNQTSMYLCASSSGQGIQPQHFGDGTRLSIL.

Written as DNA, the CDR3 is TGTGCCAGCAGCGAGACAGGGGGCTCAGATACGCAGTATTTT. Amino acid sequence: CASSETGGSDTQYF. The chain combines TRBV7-3 with TRBJ2-3, with 10 bases aligning to TRBD1. The CDR3 extends over 14 amino acids. Germline V gives CDR1 SGHTA, CDR2 FQGTGA. The ends lost 5 bases at V and 4 bases at J; junction bases unmatched: 3.

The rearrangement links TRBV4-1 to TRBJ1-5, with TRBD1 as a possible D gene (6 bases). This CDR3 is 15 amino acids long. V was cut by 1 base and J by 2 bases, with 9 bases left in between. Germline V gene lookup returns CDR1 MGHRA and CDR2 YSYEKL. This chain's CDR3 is CASSQGRQGNQPQHF. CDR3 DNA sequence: TGCGCCAGCAGCCAAGGAAGACAGGGCAATCAGCCCCAGCATTTT.

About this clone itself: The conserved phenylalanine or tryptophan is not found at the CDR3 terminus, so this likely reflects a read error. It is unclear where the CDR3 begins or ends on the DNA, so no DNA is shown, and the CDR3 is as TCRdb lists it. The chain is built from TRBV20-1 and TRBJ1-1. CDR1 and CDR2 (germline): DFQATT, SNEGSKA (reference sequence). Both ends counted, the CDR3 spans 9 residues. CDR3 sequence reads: CSASREGRT.

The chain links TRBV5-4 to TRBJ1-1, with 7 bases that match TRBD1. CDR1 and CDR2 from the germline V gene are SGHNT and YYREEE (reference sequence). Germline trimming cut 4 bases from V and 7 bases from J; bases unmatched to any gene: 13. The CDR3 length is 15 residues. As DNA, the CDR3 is TGTGCCAGCAGCAACTTGCTAGGGGGCTATGGTGAAGCTTTCTTT. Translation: CASSNLLGGYGEAFF.

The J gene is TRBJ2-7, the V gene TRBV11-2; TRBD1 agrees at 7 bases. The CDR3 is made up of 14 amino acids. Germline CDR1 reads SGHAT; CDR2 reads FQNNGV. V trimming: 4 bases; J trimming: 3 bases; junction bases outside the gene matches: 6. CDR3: CASSSLTGNYEQYF. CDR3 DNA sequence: TGTGCCAGCAGCTCACTGACAGGGAACTACGAGCAGTACTTC.

The CDR3 loop is CASRRQGRTINYGYTF. In nucleotides, the CDR3 is TGTGCCAGCCGCCGACAGGGGCGGACGATAAACTATGGCTACACCTTC. The V gene is TRBV6-4, the J gene TRBJ1-2; 8 bases agree with TRBD1. The CDR3 runs to 16 residues. The germline gives CDR1 MRHNA, CDR2 SNTAGT. The J segment lost 2 bases and the V segment lost 8 bases, leaving 13 bases of the junction unmatched.

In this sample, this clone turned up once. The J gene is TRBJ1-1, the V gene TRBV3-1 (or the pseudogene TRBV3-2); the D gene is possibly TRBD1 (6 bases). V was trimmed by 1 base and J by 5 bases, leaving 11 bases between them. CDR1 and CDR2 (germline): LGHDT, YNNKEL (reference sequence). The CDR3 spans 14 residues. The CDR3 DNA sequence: TGTGCCAGCAGCCAAGGGGCAGGGGATACTGAAGCTTTCTTT. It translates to CASSQGAGDTEAFF.

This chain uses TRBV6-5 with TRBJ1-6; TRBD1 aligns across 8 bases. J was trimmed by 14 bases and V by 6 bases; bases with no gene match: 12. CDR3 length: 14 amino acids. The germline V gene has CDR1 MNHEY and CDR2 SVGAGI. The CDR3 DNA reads TGTGCCAGCAGCCCCGGACAGGGTGGAAGAGCCCTCCACTTT. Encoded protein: CASSPGQGGRALHF.

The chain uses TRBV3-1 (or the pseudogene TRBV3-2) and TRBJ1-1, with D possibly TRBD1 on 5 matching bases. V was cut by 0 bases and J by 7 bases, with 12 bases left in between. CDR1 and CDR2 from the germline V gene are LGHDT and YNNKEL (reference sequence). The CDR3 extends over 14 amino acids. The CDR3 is CASSQDREKIEAFF. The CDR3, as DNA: TGTGCCAGCAGCCAAGACAGGGAAAAGATTGAAGCTTTCTTT.

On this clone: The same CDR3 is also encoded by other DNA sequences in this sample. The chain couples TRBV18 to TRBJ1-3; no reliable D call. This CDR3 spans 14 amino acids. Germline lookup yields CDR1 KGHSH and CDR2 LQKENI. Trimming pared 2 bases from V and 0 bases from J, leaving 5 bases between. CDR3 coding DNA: TGTGCCAGCTCACCATCCCGCTCTGGAAACACCATATATTTT. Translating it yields CASSPSRSGNTIYF.

In DNA, the CDR3 is TGTGCCAGCAGTTCACCCTGGAGAGGGAGGTCTGGCTACACCTTC. It specifies CASSSPWRGRSGYTF. V and J are TRBV6-5 and TRBJ1-2; unclear D gene. The CDR3 has 15 amino acids. Trimming removed 4 bases at V and 7 bases at J, with 19 bases between. From germline, CDR1 is MNHEY and CDR2 SVGAGI.

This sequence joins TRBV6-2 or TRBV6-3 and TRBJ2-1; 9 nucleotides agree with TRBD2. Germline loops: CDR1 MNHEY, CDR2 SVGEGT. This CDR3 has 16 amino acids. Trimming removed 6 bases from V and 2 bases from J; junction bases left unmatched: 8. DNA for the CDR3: TGTGCCAGCAGCATAGCGGGAGTAGACGCCTACAATGAGCAGTTCTTC. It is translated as CASSIAGVDAYNEQFF.

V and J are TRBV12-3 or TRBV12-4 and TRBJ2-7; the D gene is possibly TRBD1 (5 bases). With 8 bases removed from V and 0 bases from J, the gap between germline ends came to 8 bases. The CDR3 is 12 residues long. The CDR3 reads CASGAFSYEQYF. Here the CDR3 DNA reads TGTGCCAGCGGGGCGTTCTCCTACGAGCAGTACTTC.

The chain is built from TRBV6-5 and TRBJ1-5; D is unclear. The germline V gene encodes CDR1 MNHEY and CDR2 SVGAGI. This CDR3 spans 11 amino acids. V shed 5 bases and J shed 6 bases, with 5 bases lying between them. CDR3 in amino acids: CASSPPQPQHF. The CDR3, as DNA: TGTGCCAGCAGTCCTCCTCAGCCCCAGCATTTT.

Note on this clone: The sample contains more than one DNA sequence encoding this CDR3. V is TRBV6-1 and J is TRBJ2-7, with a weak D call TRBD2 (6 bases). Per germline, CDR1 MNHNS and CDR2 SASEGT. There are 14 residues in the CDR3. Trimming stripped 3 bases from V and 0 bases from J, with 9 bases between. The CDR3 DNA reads TGTGCCAGCAGTGAGGGAGGAGCCTCCTACGAGCAGTACTTC. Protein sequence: CASSEGGASYEQYF.

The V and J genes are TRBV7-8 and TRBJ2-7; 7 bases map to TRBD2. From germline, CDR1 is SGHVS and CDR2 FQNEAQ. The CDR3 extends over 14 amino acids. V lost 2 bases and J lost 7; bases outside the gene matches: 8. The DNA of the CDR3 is TGTGCCAGCAGCTTAACTGCGGGGGTGAGGGAGCAGTACTTC. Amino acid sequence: CASSLTAGVREQYF.

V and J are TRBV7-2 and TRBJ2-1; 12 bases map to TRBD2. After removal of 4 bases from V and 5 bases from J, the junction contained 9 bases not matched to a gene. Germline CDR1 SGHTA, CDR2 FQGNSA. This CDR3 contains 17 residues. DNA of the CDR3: TGTGCCAGCAGCTCTAGGCTAGGACTAGCGGGACACAATGAGCAGTTCTTC. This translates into CASSSRLGLAGHNEQFF.

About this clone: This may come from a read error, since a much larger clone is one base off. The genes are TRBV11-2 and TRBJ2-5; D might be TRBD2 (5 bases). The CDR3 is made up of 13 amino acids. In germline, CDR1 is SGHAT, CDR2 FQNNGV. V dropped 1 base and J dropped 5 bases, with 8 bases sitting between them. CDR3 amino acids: CASSLGERETQYF. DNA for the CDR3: TGTGCCAGCAGCTTAGGGGAGAGGGAGACCCAGTACTTC.

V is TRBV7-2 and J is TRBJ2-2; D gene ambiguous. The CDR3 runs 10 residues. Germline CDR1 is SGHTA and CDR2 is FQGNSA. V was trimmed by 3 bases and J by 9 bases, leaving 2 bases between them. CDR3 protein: CASSFRELFF. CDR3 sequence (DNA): TGTGCCAGCAGCTTCAGGGAGCTGTTTTTT.

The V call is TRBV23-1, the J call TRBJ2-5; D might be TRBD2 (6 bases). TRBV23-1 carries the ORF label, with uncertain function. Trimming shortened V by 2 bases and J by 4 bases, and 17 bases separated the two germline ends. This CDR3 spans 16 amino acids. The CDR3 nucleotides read TGCGCCAGCAGTCAAGGAGGGCCAGGGCGAGCAGAGACCCAGTACTTC. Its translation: CASSQGGPGRAETQYF.